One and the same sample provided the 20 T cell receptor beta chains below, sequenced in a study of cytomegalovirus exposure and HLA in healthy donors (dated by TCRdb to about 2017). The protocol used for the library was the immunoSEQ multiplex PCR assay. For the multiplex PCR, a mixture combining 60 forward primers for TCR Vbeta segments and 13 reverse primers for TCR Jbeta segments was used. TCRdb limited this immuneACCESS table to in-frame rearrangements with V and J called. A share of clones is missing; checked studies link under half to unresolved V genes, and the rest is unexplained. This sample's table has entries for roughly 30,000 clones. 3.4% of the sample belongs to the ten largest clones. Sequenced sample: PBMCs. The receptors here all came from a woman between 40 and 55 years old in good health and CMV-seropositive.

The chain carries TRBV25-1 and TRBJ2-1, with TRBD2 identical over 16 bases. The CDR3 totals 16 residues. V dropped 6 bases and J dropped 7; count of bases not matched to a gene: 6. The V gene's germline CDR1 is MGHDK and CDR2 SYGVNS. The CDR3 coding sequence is TGTGCCAGCAGGGGGACTAGCGGGAGGGCCGGGAATGAGCAGTTCTTC. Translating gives CASRGTSGRAGNEQFF.

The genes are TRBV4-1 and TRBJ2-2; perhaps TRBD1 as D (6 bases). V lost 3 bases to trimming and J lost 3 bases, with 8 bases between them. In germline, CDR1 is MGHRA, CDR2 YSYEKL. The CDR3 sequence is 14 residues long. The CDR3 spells CASSQDSYTGELFF. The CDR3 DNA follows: TGCGCCAGCAGCCAGGACAGCTACACCGGGGAGCTGTTTTTT.

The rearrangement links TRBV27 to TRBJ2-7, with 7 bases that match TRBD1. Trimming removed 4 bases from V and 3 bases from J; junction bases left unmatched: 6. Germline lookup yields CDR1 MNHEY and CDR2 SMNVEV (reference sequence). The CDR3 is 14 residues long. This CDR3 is CASSSGQPSYEQYF. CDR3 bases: TGTGCCAGCAGTTCGGGACAGCCGAGCTACGAGCAGTACTTC.

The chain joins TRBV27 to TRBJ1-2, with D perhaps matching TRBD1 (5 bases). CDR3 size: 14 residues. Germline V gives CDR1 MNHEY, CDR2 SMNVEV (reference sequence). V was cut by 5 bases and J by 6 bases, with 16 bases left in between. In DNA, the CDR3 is TGTGCCAGCAGTCGGATAGGGGCGGAAGATGGCTACACCTTC. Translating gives CASSRIGAEDGYTF.

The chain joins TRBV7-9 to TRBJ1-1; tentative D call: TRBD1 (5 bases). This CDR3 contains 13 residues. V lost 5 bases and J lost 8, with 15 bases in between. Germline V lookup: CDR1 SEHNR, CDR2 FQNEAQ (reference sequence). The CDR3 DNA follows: TGTGCCAGCAGCCCGGGGGATAGTGGGGAAGCTTTCTTT. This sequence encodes CASSPGDSGEAFF.

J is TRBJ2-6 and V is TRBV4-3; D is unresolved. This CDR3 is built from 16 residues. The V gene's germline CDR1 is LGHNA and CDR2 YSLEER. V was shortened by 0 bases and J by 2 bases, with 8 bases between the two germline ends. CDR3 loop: CASSQEPAPGANVLTF. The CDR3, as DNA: TGCGCCAGCAGCCAAGAGCCAGCGCCTGGGGCCAACGTCCTGACTTTC.

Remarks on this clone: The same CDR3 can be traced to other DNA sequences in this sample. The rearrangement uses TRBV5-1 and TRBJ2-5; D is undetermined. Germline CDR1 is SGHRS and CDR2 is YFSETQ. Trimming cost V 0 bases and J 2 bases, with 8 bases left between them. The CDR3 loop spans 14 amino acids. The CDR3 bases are TGCGCCAGCAGCTTGGGGTTGGCTCAAGAGACCCAGTACTTC. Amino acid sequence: CASSLGLAQETQYF.

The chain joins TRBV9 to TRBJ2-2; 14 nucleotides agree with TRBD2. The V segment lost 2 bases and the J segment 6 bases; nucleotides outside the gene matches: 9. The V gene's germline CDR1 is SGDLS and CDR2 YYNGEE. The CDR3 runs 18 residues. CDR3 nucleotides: TGTGCCAGCAGCGTGGGGACTAGCGGGAGAGGGTTGTCCGGGGAGCTGTTTTTT. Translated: CASSVGTSGRGLSGELFF.

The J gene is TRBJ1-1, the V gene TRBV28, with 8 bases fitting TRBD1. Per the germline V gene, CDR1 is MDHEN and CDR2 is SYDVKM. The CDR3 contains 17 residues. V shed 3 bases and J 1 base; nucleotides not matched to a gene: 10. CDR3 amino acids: CASSFPATGTGNTEAFF. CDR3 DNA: TGTGCCAGCAGTTTCCCCGCTACCGGGACAGGGAACACTGAAGCTTTCTTT.

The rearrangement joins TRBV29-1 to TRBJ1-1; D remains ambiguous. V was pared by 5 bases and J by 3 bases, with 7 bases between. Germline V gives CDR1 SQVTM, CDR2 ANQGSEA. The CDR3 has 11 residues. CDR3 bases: TGCAGCGTTCGACGGGACACTGAAGCTTTCTTT. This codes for CSVRRDTEAFF.

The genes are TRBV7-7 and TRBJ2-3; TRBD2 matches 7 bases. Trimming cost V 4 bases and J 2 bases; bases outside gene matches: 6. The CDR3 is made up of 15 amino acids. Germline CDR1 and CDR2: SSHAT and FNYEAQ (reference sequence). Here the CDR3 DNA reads TGTGCCAGCAGCTCGGGGAGGGCCGTCACAGATACGCAGTATTTT. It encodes CASSSGRAVTDTQYF.

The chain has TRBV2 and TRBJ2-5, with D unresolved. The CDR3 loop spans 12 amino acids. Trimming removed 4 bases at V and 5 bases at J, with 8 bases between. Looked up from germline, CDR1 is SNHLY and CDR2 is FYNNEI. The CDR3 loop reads CASSVGSETQYF. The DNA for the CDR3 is TGTGCCAGCAGTGTTGGTAGTGAGACCCAGTACTTC.

The CDR3 bases are TGTGCCAGCAGGTCACAGGACACTGAAGCTTTCTTT. Translating gives CASRSQDTEAFF. The gene calls are TRBV9 and TRBJ1-1; weak D call: TRBD1 (5 bases). CDR1 SGDLS and CDR2 YYNGEE come from the germline V gene. The CDR3 spans 12 residues. Trimming stripped 5 bases from V and 3 bases from J, with 8 bases between.

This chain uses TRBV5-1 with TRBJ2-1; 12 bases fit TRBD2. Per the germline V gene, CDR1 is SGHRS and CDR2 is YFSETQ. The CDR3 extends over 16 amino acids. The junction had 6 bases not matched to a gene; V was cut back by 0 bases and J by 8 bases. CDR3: CASSLVSLAGGYEQFF. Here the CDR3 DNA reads TGCGCCAGCAGCTTGGTTTCCCTAGCGGGAGGGTATGAGCAGTTCTTC.

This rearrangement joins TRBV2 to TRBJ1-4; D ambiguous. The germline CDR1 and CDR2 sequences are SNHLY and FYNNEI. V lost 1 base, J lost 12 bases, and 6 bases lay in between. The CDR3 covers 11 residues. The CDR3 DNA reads TGTGCCAGCAGTGAAGGGCAGGAACTGTTTTTT. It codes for CASSEGQELFF.

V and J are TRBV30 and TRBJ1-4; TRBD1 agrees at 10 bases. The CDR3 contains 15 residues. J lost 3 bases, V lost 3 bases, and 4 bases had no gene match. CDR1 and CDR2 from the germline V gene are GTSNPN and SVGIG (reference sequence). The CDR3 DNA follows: TGTGCCTGGAGGGCGGGACAGGGGTCTAATGAAAAACTGTTTTTT. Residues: CAWRAGQGSNEKLFF.

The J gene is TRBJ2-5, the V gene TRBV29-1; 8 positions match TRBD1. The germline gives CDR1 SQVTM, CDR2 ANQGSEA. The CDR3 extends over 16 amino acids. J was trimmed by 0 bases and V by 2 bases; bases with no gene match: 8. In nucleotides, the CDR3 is TGCAGCGTTGAAAGGATCAGGGGGCTGTACCAAGAGACCCAGTACTTC. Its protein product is CSVERIRGLYQETQYF.

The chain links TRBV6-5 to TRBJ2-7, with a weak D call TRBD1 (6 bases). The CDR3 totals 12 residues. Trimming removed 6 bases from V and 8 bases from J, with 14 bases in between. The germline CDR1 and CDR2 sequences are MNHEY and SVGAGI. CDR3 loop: CASRGTGWKQYF. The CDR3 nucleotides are TGTGCCAGCAGGGGTACAGGGTGGAAGCAGTACTTC.

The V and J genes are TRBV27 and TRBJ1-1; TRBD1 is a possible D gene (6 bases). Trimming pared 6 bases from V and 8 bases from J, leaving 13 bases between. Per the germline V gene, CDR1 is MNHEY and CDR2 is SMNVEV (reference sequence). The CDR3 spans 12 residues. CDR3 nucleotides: TGTGCCAGCAGGCAACGGGGGGGCGAAGCTTTCTTT. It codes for CASRQRGGEAFF.

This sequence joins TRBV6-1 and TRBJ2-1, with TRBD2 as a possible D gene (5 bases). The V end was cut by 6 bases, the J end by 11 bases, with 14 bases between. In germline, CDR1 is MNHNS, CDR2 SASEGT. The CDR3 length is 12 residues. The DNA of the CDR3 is TGTGCCAGCAGGCCTACTAGGCATCAGCAGTTCTTC. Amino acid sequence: CASRPTRHQQFF.